The source of this TCR beta chain is a study of CD8 T cells in ankylosing spondylitis. Study outcomes and limitations: Enrichment of disease-linked clones was reportedly significant in matched ankylosing spondylitis synovial fluid. A motif of roughly 8 highly homologous TCR beta variants was seen as apparently characteristic of ankylosing spondylitis blood.

The CDR3 runs to 15 residues. Germline V gene data show CDR1 as MGHRA and CDR2 as YSYEKL. V was pared by 0 bases and J by 6 bases, with 14 bases between. As the method for making TCR beta libraries, quantitative 5'-RACE with molecular barcodes was used. Each CDR3 protein is one row after TCRdb ran MiXCR on the 5' RACE reads. This table holds a few hundred thousand distinct CDR3 sequences, roughly 18% found once. This clonotype has only a few counts. Antigen: not known. This TCR derives from a male donor with ankylosing spondylitis. Source material: blood, either unsorted or a sorted T cell fraction (not recorded which). The chain recombines TRBV4-1 with TRBJ1-2; possibly TRBD1 for D (5 bases). CDR3 protein: CASSQEGRAWDGYTF. The CDR3 nucleotides read TGCGCCAGCAGCCAAGAGGGCAGGGCCTGGGATGGCTACACCTTC.